Included here is one TCR beta chain sequence, with context. No cognate antigen has been identified for it. Qualities for individual bases were not recorded, and no much larger clone is one base off. Library generation was performed with 5' RACE. Data came from an Illumina HiSeq 2500. The second PCR ran for about 7 to 11 cycles and used a J-beta primer mix along with a sample-barcoded 5' primer. A template-switch 5' adaptor carrying 12 random nucleotides introduced a unique molecular identifier onto each TCR beta cDNA molecule. Each sample yielded at least 2.5 million CDR3-containing paired-end reads. First-strand cDNA synthesis was performed from all RNA using the Mint cDNA synthesis kit, with priming by a TRBC-specific oligonucleotide. Following uracil-DNA glycosylase treatment, all cDNA underwent a first 18-cycle PCR with the universal primers M1SS and BC2_uni_R. The study's processing was this. For normalization, 1 million high-quality reads, each with a distinct molecular identifier, were randomly selected from each sample. Instead of being binned into consensus sequences, reads that shared molecular identifiers were thrown out. MiTCR, with a Q25 quality threshold and the strictest error-elimination algorithm, was used for CDR3 identification, clonotype clustering and error correction. A nonparametric unseen species model with Euler transformation was used to estimate lower-bound total TCR beta diversity. TCRdb reworked the public reads: Q25 trimming with fastp, MiXCR clone assembly, productive beta chains retained. All rows with the same CDR3 protein become a single entry with the most common DNA and genes. These V and J calls rely on TCRdb rather than the paper's analysis. This sample comprises about 1 million distinct CDR3 sequences, less than 25% of them detected only once. The ten most abundant clones make up 0.75% of the sample.

The source of the sample is a study of blood T cells in healthy people across ages (dated by TCRdb to the mid-2010s). Background for the entire study: In model experiments, template switching captured roughly one uniquely barcoded TCR beta cDNA molecule for every two T cells. Age-related changes in TCR beta repertoire diversity were measured in the study by deep sequencing normalized with unique cDNA molecular identifiers. The study analyzed two additional independent replicas of 1 million unique cDNA reads from the same blood draw for two donors, one aged 18 to 29 and one aged 80 or older. The donors were divided into four age groups: young (average approximately 15 years), middle-aged (almost 40), aged (around 59) and long-lived (roughly 82). Broad study findings and their caveats: Compared with the aged group, the long-lived group had more naive CD4+ T cells, fewer expanded clones and increased TCR diversity, suggesting age selection. There was a strong correlation between observed TCR beta diversity and the percentage of naive T cells measured by flow cytometry. Conclusive comparison of naive and antigen-experienced compartments was prevented by the profiling of bulk unsorted PBMCs. Because the CMV infection status of the donors was unknown, age-related changes in expanded clonotypes may potentially have been confounded. As age increased, observed TCR beta diversity per million T cells dropped in a roughly linear way, and a significant reduction was already evident by age 40. Estimates of total diversity based on one million sequenced T cells were regarded as lower bounds and as underestimates.

The donors were roughly 40 Caucasian individuals from Russia, aged 6 to 90 years, who were systemically healthy. Roughly 9.5 milliliters of peripheral blood were drawn from each donor into EDTA-treated Vacutainer tubes. Ficoll-Paque density-gradient centrifugation was used to isolate PBMCs, with at least 7 million per sample. Trizol reagent was used to extract total RNA from PBMCs, with at least 6 micrograms per sample. For every donor, an aliquot of PBMCs went through flow cytometry to measure the percentages of naive CD45RAhigh/CD27high T cells. From the cysteine through the phenylalanine, the CDR3 covers 15 amino acids. Only the CDR3 DNA is retained, 45 bases long and in frame from the first base. The germline ends are 11 bases apart after V is trimmed by 0 bases and J by 2 bases. CDR1 and CDR2 (SGHRS, YFSETQ) derive from the germline V gene. Another study also made use of these data, one on T cells of mothers and their children. Looking at the second paper: Nine systemically healthy Caucasian individuals, comprising three mothers and their six children, were included as donors. cDNA synthesis used all of the extracted RNA, with about 1.5 ug of RNA in each 15 ul reaction. Sample barcodes and 2-4 random nucleotides were added via the M1S primer in the second PCR. Each mother yielded over 9 million TCR beta CDR3 reads and each child 3 million to 3.5 million reads. TCR recombination output is similarly shaped by thymic selection in related and unrelated pairs, with a minor effect exerted by inherited differences. Normalized repertoire overlap was always found to be slightly, but never significantly, higher in related mother-child pairs than in unrelated mother-child pairs. Persistent microchimeric T cell clones were not detected, at a sensitivity of roughly 100 clones per million clonotypes. Deep NGS was used in the study to compare the TCR beta repertoires of mothers and children and to look for features that separate related mother-child pairs from unrelated individuals. The mean age was about 40 +/- 4 years for the mothers and approximately 11 +/- 4 years for the children. Libraries were sequenced on Illumina HiSeq 2000 with 100+100 nt paired-end reads after adapter ligation with NEBNext reagents. To avoid cross-contamination, the mother libraries and the child libraries were prepared a month apart and sequenced in separate runs. For each donor, somewhere between roughly 450,000 and 2,100,000 distinct TCR beta clonotypes were identified. Naive TCR beta clonotypes were estimated from low-frequency clonotypes matched to each donor's FACS-determined naive share, without sorting.

The source material was blood. This sequence was found in a girl aged 2 to 10 in good health. The chain uses TRBV5-1 and TRBJ2-5; the best D guess is TRBD2, with 5 bases matching. The DNA reads TGCGCCAGCAGCTTGGATTTCGGGGAACAAGAGACCCAGTACTTC. It translates to CASSLDFGEQETQYF.